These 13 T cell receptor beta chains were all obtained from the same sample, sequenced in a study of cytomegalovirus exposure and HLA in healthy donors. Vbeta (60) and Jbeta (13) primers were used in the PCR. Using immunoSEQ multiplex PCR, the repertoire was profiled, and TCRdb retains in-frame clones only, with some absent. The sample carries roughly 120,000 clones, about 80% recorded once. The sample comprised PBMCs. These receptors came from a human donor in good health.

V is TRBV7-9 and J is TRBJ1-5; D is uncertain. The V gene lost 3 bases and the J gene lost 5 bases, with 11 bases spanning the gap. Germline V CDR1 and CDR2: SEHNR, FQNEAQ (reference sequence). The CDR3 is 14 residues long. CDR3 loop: CASSFEGAHQPQHF. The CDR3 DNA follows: TGTGCCAGCAGCTTTGAGGGAGCCCATCAGCCCCAGCATTTT.

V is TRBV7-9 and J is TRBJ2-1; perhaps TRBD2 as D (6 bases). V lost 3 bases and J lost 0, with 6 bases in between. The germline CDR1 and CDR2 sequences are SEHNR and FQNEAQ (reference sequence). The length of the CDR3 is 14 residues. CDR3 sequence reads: CASSFGSSYNEQFF. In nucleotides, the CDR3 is TGTGCCAGCAGCTTCGGGAGCTCCTACAATGAGCAGTTCTTC.

The CDR3 nucleotides read TGTGCCAGCAGCCCGACGAGGGTTGGGTACGAGCAGTACTTC. This gives the protein CASSPTRVGYEQYF. V and J are TRBV7-9 and TRBJ2-7; possibly TRBD2 for D (5 bases). CDR1 and CDR2 (germline): SEHNR, FQNEAQ (reference sequence). The V end lost 5 bases, the J end lost 4 bases, and 15 bases lay between the germline ends. The CDR3 spans 14 residues.

The CDR3 sequence is CASSDGTIGGYTF. The CDR3 DNA sequence: TGTGCCAGCAGTGACGGGACAATCGGGGGCTACACCTTC. This chain connects TRBV25-1 to TRBJ1-2; a weak D match, TRBD1 (6 bases). This CDR3 contains 13 residues. Trimming took off 3 bases at V and 8 bases at J, with 13 bases between the two ends. Germline V gene lookup returns CDR1 MGHDK and CDR2 SYGVNS.

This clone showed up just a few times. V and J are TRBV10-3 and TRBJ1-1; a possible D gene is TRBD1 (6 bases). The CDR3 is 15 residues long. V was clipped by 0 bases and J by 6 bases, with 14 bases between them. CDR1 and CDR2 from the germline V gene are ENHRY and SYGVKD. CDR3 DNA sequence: TGTGCCATCAGTGAGTCACAGGGCCCCGGGGCTGAAGCTTTCTTT. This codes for CAISESQGPGAEAFF.

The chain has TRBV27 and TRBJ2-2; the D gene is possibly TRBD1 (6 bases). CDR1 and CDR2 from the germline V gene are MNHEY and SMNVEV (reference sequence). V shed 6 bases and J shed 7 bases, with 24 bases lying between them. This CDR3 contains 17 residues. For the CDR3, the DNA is TGTGCCAGCAGCACTCCAGGGGCGGGTGAGCAGGGCGGGGAGCTGTTTTTT. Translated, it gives CASSTPGAGEQGGELFF.

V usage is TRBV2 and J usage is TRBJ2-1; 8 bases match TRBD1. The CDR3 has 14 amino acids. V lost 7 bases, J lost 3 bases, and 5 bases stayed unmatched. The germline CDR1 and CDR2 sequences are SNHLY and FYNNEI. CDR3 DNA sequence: TGTGCCAGCAACCGACAGGGGTTCTACAATGAGCAGTTCTTC. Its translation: CASNRQGFYNEQFF.

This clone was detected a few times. CDR3 bases: TGTGCCACCAGCGCCCTTGACAACTCCTACGAGCAGTACTTC. This translates into CATSALDNSYEQYF. The chain carries TRBV15 and TRBJ2-7; no definite D call. V gave up 5 bases and J gave up 0 bases, with 11 bases separating them. Germline CDR1 and CDR2: LNHNV and YYDKDF (reference sequence). The CDR3 is 14 amino acids.

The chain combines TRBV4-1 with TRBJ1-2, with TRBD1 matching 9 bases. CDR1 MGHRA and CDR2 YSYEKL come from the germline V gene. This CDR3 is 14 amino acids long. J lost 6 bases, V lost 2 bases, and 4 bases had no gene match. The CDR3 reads CASSQRQGGNGYTF. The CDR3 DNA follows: TGCGCCAGCAGCCAACGACAGGGGGGAAATGGCTACACCTTC.

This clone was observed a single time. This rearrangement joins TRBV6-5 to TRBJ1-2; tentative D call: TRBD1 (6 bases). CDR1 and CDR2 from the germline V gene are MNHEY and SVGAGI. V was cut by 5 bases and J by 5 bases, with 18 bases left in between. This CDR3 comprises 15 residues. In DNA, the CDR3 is TGTGCCAGCAGTCTAGGGGGGGAAGGAAGGTATGGCTACACCTTC. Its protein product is CASSLGGEGRYGYTF.

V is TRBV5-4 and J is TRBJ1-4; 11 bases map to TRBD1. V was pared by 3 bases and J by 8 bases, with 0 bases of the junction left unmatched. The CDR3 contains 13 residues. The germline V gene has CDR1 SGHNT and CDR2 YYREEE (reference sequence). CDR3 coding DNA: TGTGCCAGCAGCTGGGACAGGGGGGAAAAACTGTTTTTT. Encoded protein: CASSWDRGEKLFF.

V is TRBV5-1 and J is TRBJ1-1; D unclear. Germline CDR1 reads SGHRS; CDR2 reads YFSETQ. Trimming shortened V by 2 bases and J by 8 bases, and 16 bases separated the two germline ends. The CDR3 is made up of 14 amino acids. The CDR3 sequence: CASSFIASGGEAFF. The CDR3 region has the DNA TGCGCCAGCAGCTTTATCGCCTCGGGCGGGGAAGCTTTCTTT.

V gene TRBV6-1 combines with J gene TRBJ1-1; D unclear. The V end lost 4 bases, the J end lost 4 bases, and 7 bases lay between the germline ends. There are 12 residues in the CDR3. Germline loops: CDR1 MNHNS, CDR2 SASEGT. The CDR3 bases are TGTGCCAGCAGTGCCTATAGCACTGAAGCTTTCTTT. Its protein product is CASSAYSTEAFF.